Below are 29 T cell receptor beta chains sequenced from a single sample in a study of blood T cell repertoires in COVID-19. TCRdb's copy holds only in-frame clones and misses some; the assay was immunoSEQ multiplex PCR. The data show about 50,000 clones, roughly 86% seen once. The sequenced material came from PBMCs or T cells enriched from blood (not recorded which). Every receptor here comes from a woman in her forties or fifties who had recovered from COVID-19.

This sequence joins TRBV28 and TRBJ1-6; D is ambiguous. The germline gives CDR1 MDHEN, CDR2 SYDVKM. This CDR3 has 13 amino acids. V lost 4 bases, J lost 10 bases, and 11 bases lay in between. The CDR3 DNA reads TGTGCCAGCAGTTCGGACGGGAGATCACCCCTCCACTTT. It yields the protein CASSSDGRSPLHF.

The chain employs TRBV10-2 and TRBJ2-7; no firm D call. V lost 2 bases and J lost 2, with 7 bases in between. Per germline, CDR1 WSHSY and CDR2 SAAADI. This CDR3 region has 13 residues. The CDR3 region has the DNA TGCGCCAGCAGTGAGACAGTTACCTACGAGCAGTACTTC. Protein sequence: CASSETVTYEQYF.

V usage is TRBV5-5 and J usage is TRBJ2-7; a weak D match, TRBD2 (6 bases). This CDR3 contains 15 residues. V dropped 4 bases and J dropped 4 bases, with 18 bases sitting between them. Germline V CDR1 and CDR2: SGHKS, YYEKEE (reference sequence). The DNA for the CDR3 is TGTGCCAGCAGCAGGGGAGGACGGGACGTATACGAGCAGTACTTC. This sequence encodes CASSRGGRDVYEQYF.

The genes are TRBV6-5 and TRBJ2-5, with a possible D match to TRBD2 (5 bases). The CDR3 covers 14 residues. Trimming removed 4 bases at V and 2 bases at J, with 11 bases between. From germline, CDR1 is MNHEY and CDR2 SVGAGI. The DNA for the CDR3 is TGTGCCAGCAGTTCCGGACGGGGACAAGAGACCCAGTACTTC. Its translation is CASSSGRGQETQYF.

The CDR3 reads CASSLHNEQFF. The CDR3 nucleotides read TGTGCCAGCAGCCTCCACAATGAGCAGTTCTTC. The J gene is TRBJ2-1, the V gene TRBV13, with unresolved D. The CDR3 has 11 residues. Germline CDR1 is PRHDT and CDR2 is FYEKMQ (reference sequence). V shed 5 bases and J shed 5 bases, with 4 bases lying between them.

The V call is TRBV7-2, the J call TRBJ2-4, with 8 nucleotides matching TRBD2. Trimming cost V 5 bases and J 0 bases; bases outside gene matches: 9. Germline CDR1 and CDR2: SGHTA and FQGNSA. This CDR3 contains 17 residues. The CDR3 DNA sequence: TGTGCCAGCAGCCCGGGGGGGGGCGGTGCAGCCAAAAACATTCAGTACTTC. Translation: CASSPGGGGAAKNIQYF. The full variable domain, its missing parts supplied by reference TRBV7-2 and TRBJ2-4, is GAGVSQSPSNKVTEKGKDVELRCDPISGHTALYWYRQSLGQGLEFLIYFQGNSAPDKSGLPSDRFSAERTGGSVSTLTIQRTQQEDSAVYLCASSPGGGGAAKNIQYFGAGTRLSVL.

This clone has only one observation. V is TRBV7-2 and J is TRBJ2-2; 7 positions match TRBD2. Trimming took 2 bases from V and 1 from J; bases not matched to a gene: 7. Germline V lookup: CDR1 SGHTA, CDR2 FQGNSA. The length of the CDR3 is 17 residues. CDR3 sequence: CASSLYATSLNTGELFF. The CDR3, as DNA: TGTGCCAGCAGCTTATATGCGACTAGCCTGAACACCGGGGAGCTGTTTTTT.

CDR3 bases: TGTGCCAGCAGTTACTCGTCGGGTCTCCAGGGTTGGGTGTACTTC. Its translation is CASSYSSGLQGWVYF. J is TRBJ2-7 and V is TRBV6-5; D perhaps matches TRBD1 (5 bases). The CDR3 loop spans 15 amino acids. V was trimmed by 0 bases and J by 12 bases, leaving 21 bases between them. Germline V gives CDR1 MNHEY, CDR2 SVGAGI.

This clone counts as medium-sized. The chain recombines TRBV19 with TRBJ2-7, with 9 positions matching TRBD1. The V gene's germline CDR1 is LNHDA and CDR2 SQIVND (reference sequence). V trimming: 5 bases; J trimming: 5 bases; junction bases outside the gene matches: 10. This CDR3 contains 15 residues. In nucleotides, the CDR3 is TGTGCCAGTAGTGGCACAGGGGGCGCGGGAAACGAGCAGTACTTC. Translated: CASSGTGGAGNEQYF.

J is TRBJ1-1 and V is TRBV5-1; the D gene is possibly TRBD1 (5 bases). Germline V gene sequence: CDR1 SGHRS, CDR2 YFSETQ. Trimming cost V 4 bases and J 4 bases, with 14 bases left between them. This CDR3 comprises 14 residues. CDR3 loop: CASSPVGGGTEAFF. For the CDR3, the DNA is TGCGCCAGCAGCCCGGTGGGGGGAGGCACTGAAGCTTTCTTT.

This clone has more than one count but fewer than ten. The genes are TRBV7-9 and TRBJ1-6, with 10 bases matching TRBD1. This CDR3 region has 15 residues. After removal of 6 bases from V and 5 bases from J, the junction contained 4 bases not matched to a gene. Germline V gene data show CDR1 as SEHNR and CDR2 as FQNEAQ (reference sequence). CDR3 protein: CASRPGTGDNSPLHF. The CDR3 coding sequence is TGTGCCAGCAGACCCGGGACAGGGGATAATTCACCCCTCCACTTT. The complete variable domain, with remaining parts taken from reference TRBV7-9 and TRBJ1-6, reads DTGVSQNPRHKITKRGQNVTFRCDPISEHNRLYWYRQTLGQGPEFLTYFQNEAQLEKSRLLSDRFSAERPKGSFSTLEIQRTEQGDSAMYLCASRPGTGDNSPLHFGNGTRLTVT.

The rearrangement links TRBV28 to TRBJ1-5; D gene unclear. Germline lookup yields CDR1 MDHEN and CDR2 SYDVKM. Trimming pared 6 bases from V and 6 bases from J, leaving 12 bases between. CDR3 length: 13 residues. CDR3 nucleotides: TGTGCCAGCAGCCACGAAGAGGGTCAGCCCCAGCATTTT. Translated, it gives CASSHEEGQPQHF.

The genes are TRBV18 and TRBJ2-1, with D perhaps matching TRBD1 (6 bases). The V gene lost 0 bases and the J gene lost 7 bases, with 13 bases spanning the gap. Per germline, CDR1 KGHSH and CDR2 LQKENI. The CDR3 extends over 15 amino acids. DNA for the CDR3: TGTGCCAGCTCACCACCGGCCACAGGGCGTAATGAGCAGTTCTTC. This gives the protein CASSPPATGRNEQFF.

The chain uses TRBV5-5 and TRBJ2-1; TRBD1 matches at 10 bases. CDR1 is SGHKS and CDR2 is YYEKEE in the germline V gene (reference sequence). V lost 5 bases to trimming and J lost 5 bases; unmatched junction nucleotides: 7. This CDR3 is 15 amino acids long. The CDR3 loop is CASRIGGTGDNEQFF. CDR3 DNA: TGTGCCAGCAGAATTGGCGGGACAGGGGACAATGAGCAGTTCTTC. Full variable domain (outside the CDR3, taken from reference TRBV5-5 and TRBJ2-1): DAGVTQSPTHLIKTRGQQVTLRCSPISGHKSVSWYQQVLGQGPQFIFQYYEKEERGRGNFPDRFSARQFPNYSSELNVNALLLGDSALYLCASRIGGTGDNEQFFGPGTRLTVL.

This clone was seen a single time. V gene TRBV27 combines with J gene TRBJ2-2, with 9 bases aligning to TRBD1. This CDR3 has 15 amino acids. Per germline, CDR1 MNHEY and CDR2 SMNVEV (reference sequence). V lost 4 bases and J lost 2; bases outside the gene matches: 2. In DNA form, the CDR3 reads TGTGCCAGCAGTTACAGGGGGCTAAACACCGGGGAGCTGTTTTTT. Protein sequence: CASSYRGLNTGELFF.

The CDR3 reads CASSIGQPWGGYGYTF. CDR3 nucleotide sequence: TGTGCCAGTAGTATAGGACAGCCGTGGGGCGGCTATGGCTACACCTTC. The chain combines TRBV19 with TRBJ1-2; weak D call: TRBD1 (5 bases). The CDR3 sequence is 16 residues long. CDR1 is LNHDA and CDR2 is SQIVND in the germline V gene (reference sequence). V was shortened by 1 base and J by 4 bases, with 16 bases between the two germline ends.

This chain connects TRBV7-9 to TRBJ2-3, with 7 bases matching TRBD2. Per germline, CDR1 SEHNR and CDR2 FQNEAQ (reference sequence). The CDR3 runs 18 residues. V lost 0 bases, J lost 2 bases, and 11 bases stayed unmatched. The CDR3 protein is CASSLASGGSASTDTQYF. Here the CDR3 DNA reads TGTGCCAGCAGCTTAGCGTCCGGGGGGTCCGCGTCCACAGATACGCAGTATTTT.

J is TRBJ1-4 and V is TRBV6-5; D is undetermined. Trimming removed 8 bases at V and 0 bases at J, with 13 bases between. The CDR3 consists of 15 residues. Germline V gene data show CDR1 as MNHEY and CDR2 as SVGAGI. The CDR3 DNA reads TGTGCCAGCGGCCTAGGAGTACCAACTAATGAAAAACTGTTTTTT. Its translation is CASGLGVPTNEKLFF.

The rearrangement links TRBV7-2 to TRBJ2-3; 13 positions agree with TRBD2. Germline loops: CDR1 SGHTA, CDR2 FQGNSA. The CDR3 is 17 amino acids. Germline trimming cut 5 bases from V and 0 bases from J; bases unmatched to any gene: 5. CDR3 bases: TGTGCCAGCAGCCAGGGGACTAGCGGGATAAGCACAGATACGCAGTATTTT. It is translated as CASSQGTSGISTDTQYF.

The rearrangement links TRBV7-2 to TRBJ2-1, with D possibly matching TRBD2 (7 bases). The CDR3 is 12 amino acids. V was clipped by 6 bases and J by 9 bases, with 12 bases between them. Germline assignment: CDR1 SGHTA and CDR2 FQGNSA. The DNA of the CDR3 is TGTGCCAGCAGTCAAAGGGGGGGTGAGCAGTTCTTC. Amino acid sequence: CASSQRGGEQFF.

V gene TRBV4-3 combines with J gene TRBJ2-5; the D gene is possibly TRBD1 (6 bases). Germline V gene lookup returns CDR1 LGHNA and CDR2 YSLEER. V was cut by 0 bases and J by 7 bases, with 21 bases left in between. This CDR3 contains 17 residues. In nucleotides, the CDR3 is TGCGCCAGCAGCCAAGATCTCCTCCTGGGCCGAGGGGGGACCCAGTACTTC. This encodes CASSQDLLLGRGGTQYF.

V and J are TRBV6-5 and TRBJ2-2; unclear D gene. Between the trimmed V and J ends, which lost 7 bases and 4 bases, there was a span of 10 bases. The germline CDR1 and CDR2 sequences are MNHEY and SVGAGI. The CDR3 covers 13 residues. CDR3 sequence reads: CASNSRSTGELFF. CDR3 DNA sequence: TGTGCCAGCAACTCTCGTTCCACCGGGGAGCTGTTTTTT.

This clone was detected only a few times. The V call is TRBV5-4, the J call TRBJ2-7; 11 bases are shared with TRBD2. The CDR3 length is 13 residues. Looked up from germline, CDR1 is SGHNT and CDR2 is YYREEE (reference sequence). CDR3 bases: TGTGCGGCCGGGACTAGCGGTACCTACGAGCAGTACTTC. It translates to CAAGTSGTYEQYF. The variable domain in full, with the rest retrieved from reference TRBV5-4 and TRBJ2-7, is ETGVTQSPTHLIKTRGQQVTLRCSSQSGHNTVSWYQQALGQGPQFIFQYYREEENGRGNFPPRFSGLQFPNYSSELNVNALELDDSALYLCAAGTSGTYEQYFGPGTRLTVT.

J is TRBJ2-2 and V is TRBV4-3; D unclear. V was cut by 1 base and J by 0 bases, with 6 bases left in between. The length of the CDR3 is 15 residues. The germline V gene encodes CDR1 LGHNA and CDR2 YSLEER. The CDR3 here is CASSQGATNTGELFF. In DNA, the CDR3 is TGCGCCAGCAGCCAAGGAGCAACGAACACCGGGGAGCTGTTTTTT.

The J gene is TRBJ2-3, the V gene TRBV28; tentative D call: TRBD2 (5 bases). V lost 5 bases to trimming and J lost 5 bases, with 17 bases between them. CDR1 and CDR2 from the germline V gene are MDHEN and SYDVKM. This CDR3 is built from 15 residues. The CDR3 nucleotides are TGTGCCAGCAGTGCCGGGGTAATGGGGAAAGATACGCAGTATTTT. Its translation is CASSAGVMGKDTQYF.

V usage is TRBV7-9 and J usage is TRBJ1-5; the D is unclear. The V gene lost 4 bases and the J gene lost 1 base, with 20 bases spanning the gap. CDR1 SEHNR and CDR2 FQNEAQ come from the germline V gene (reference sequence). The CDR3 consists of 18 residues. This CDR3 reads CASSSGNYGKWSNQPQHF. Written as DNA, the CDR3 is TGTGCCAGCAGCTCCGGGAACTACGGCAAGTGGAGCAATCAGCCCCAGCATTTT.

The chain employs TRBV5-3 and TRBJ1-5, with TRBD1 matching over 7 bases. TRBV5-3 is treated as an ORF (open reading frame) with a function not yet certain. This CDR3 comprises 15 residues. Trimming at V came to 8 bases and at J to 6 bases, leaving 14 bases not matched to a gene. The chain's CDR3 is CARTRGNRGSQPQHF. The CDR3 coding sequence is TGTGCCAGGACCCGAGGAAACAGGGGAAGTCAGCCCCAGCATTTT.

The chain employs TRBV7-2 and TRBJ2-7; 7 bases align to TRBD2. CDR3 length: 14 amino acids. Germline loops: CDR1 SGHTA, CDR2 FQGNSA. After removal of 7 bases from V and 9 bases from J, the junction contained 15 bases not matched to a gene. The CDR3 loop reads CASMGGSRESGQYF. Written as DNA, the CDR3 is TGTGCCAGCATGGGAGGGTCCCGAGAGTCGGGGCAGTACTTC. The full variable domain, its missing parts supplied by reference TRBV7-2 and TRBJ2-7, is GAGVSQSPSNKVTEKGKDVELRCDPISGHTALYWYRQSLGQGLEFLIYFQGNSAPDKSGLPSDRFSAERTGGSVSTLTIQRTQQEDSAVYLCASMGGSRESGQYFGPGTRLTVT.

This clone came up once. The V and J genes are TRBV4-2 and TRBJ2-7; a weak D match, TRBD2 (5 bases). The CDR3 totals 14 residues. The V gene's germline CDR1 is LGHNA and CDR2 YNFKEQ. V was trimmed by 3 bases and J by 3 bases, leaving 12 bases between them. The CDR3 loop reads CASSQRGQNYEQYF. The CDR3 nucleotides read TGTGCCAGCAGCCAGCGCGGGCAAAACTACGAGCAGTACTTC.